The 7 T cell receptor beta chains given below trace back to one sample, sequenced in a study of T cells of healthy individuals. MiXCR, run by TCRdb on the 5' RACE reads, gives a single entry per CDR3 protein. This table has about 60,000 distinct CDR3 sequences, about 17% appearing once. These receptors all stem from a human donor in good health.

This clonotype was counted at least ten times. The chain is built from TRBV6-5 and TRBJ2-2; no clear D gene. Germline V gene sequence: CDR1 MNHEY, CDR2 SVGAGI. The V gene lost 4 bases and the J gene lost 6 bases, with 12 bases spanning the gap. CDR3 length equals 14 residues. DNA of the CDR3: TGTGCCAGCAGTTCCCACGGGCCGGCCGGGGAGCTGTTTTTT. It is translated as CASSSHGPAGELFF.

This clonotype has just a few counts. For the CDR3, the DNA is TGCGCCAGCAGTTCTAGCCAGAGCACAGATACGCAGTATTTT. Its protein product is CASSSSQSTDTQYF. The genes are TRBV5-1 and TRBJ2-3, with D perhaps matching TRBD2 (5 bases). Trimming left V 5 bases short and J 0 bases short, with 10 bases between. Germline CDR1 and CDR2: SGHRS and YFSETQ. CDR3 length: 14 residues.

The sample holds many counts of this clonotype. The gene calls are TRBV29-1 and TRBJ2-1, with 10 bases fitting TRBD1. The V gene's germline CDR1 is SQVTM and CDR2 ANQGSEA. J was trimmed by 4 bases and V by 6 bases; bases with no gene match: 6. This CDR3 is built from 14 residues. The CDR3: CSVSRTGGYNEQFF. The CDR3 nucleotides read TGCAGCGTGTCCAGGACAGGGGGGTACAATGAGCAGTTCTTC.

The gene calls are TRBV12-3 or TRBV12-4 and TRBJ2-5, with TRBD1 as a possible D gene (6 bases). This CDR3 is built from 13 residues. V dropped 6 bases and J dropped 9 bases, with 17 bases sitting between them. The CDR3 protein is CASSAFGGQAQYF. The CDR3 DNA reads TGTGCCAGCAGCGCCTTTGGGGGCCAGGCCCAGTACTTC.

This clonotype has a count of ten or more. The chain is built from TRBV30 and TRBJ2-7, with D perhaps matching TRBD2 (7 bases). This CDR3 is built from 13 residues. The germline V gene has CDR1 GTSNPN and CDR2 SVGIG (reference sequence). The V and J ends lost 0 bases and 6 bases respectively, with 12 bases between them. The CDR3 protein is CAWSVHREGEQYF. The CDR3 DNA follows: TGTGCCTGGAGTGTACACAGGGAGGGCGAGCAGTACTTC.

This clonotype came up many times. V gene TRBV27 combines with J gene TRBJ2-3; D gene unclear. Trimming shortened V by 4 bases and J by 4 bases, and 12 bases separated the two germline ends. The CDR3 extends over 14 amino acids. The germline V gene has CDR1 MNHEY and CDR2 SMNVEV (reference sequence). The CDR3 region has the DNA TGTGCCAGCAGTTACCCCGGCCCCGCAGATACGCAGTATTTT. Its protein is CASSYPGPADTQYF.

This clonotype was seen many times. The V gene is TRBV24-1, the J gene TRBJ1-2; D unresolved. The CDR3 contains 11 residues. V was trimmed by 3 bases and J by 3 bases, leaving 1 base between them. In germline, CDR1 is KGHDR, CDR2 SFDVKD. The CDR3 bases are TGTGCCACCAGTGATGACTATGGCTACACCTTC. Protein product: CATSDDYGYTF.